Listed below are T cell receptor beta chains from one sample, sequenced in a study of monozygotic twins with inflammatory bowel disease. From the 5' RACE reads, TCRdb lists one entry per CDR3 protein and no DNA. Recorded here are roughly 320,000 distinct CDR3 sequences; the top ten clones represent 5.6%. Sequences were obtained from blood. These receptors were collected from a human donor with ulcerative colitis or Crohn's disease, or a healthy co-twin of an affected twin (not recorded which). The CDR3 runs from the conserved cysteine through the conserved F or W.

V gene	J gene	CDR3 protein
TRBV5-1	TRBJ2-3	CASSLGTSLLTDTQYF
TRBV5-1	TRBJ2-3	CVSSSAGTDTQYF
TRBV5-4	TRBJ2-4	CASSLAETSGSIIAKNIQYF
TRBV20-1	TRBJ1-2	CSARGLGQLEQGNYGYTF
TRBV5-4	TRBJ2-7	CASSESTGGTYEQYF
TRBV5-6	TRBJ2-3	CASSTLAGVGDTQYF
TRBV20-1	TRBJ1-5	CSAREPQGGNQPQHF
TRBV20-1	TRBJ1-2	CSARGEQGGEKGYTF
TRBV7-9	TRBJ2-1	CASSSPQPSSYNEQFF
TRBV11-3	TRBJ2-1	CASSRGDNEQFF
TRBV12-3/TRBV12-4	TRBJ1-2	CASSLGTGACGYTF
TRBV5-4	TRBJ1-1	CASSSRDGNTEAFF
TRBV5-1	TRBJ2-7	CASSQSRGGGSYEQYF
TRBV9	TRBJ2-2	CASSVLGDTGELFF
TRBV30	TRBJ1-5	CAWNDVRGDQPQHF
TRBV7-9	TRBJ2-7	CASSSISGRIYEQYF
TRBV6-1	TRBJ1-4	CASNKQASGLDEKLFF
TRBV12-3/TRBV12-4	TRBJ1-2	CASSFVQGAYGYTF
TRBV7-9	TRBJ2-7	CASSLAGTVVQYF
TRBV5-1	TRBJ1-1	CASSLKAVTEAFF
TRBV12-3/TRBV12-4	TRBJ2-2	CASTRLLGSKNTGELFF
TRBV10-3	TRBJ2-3	CAISEPTPPTQYF
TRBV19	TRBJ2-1	CASSWTSYVDEQFF
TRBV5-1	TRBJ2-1	CASSLDRGEQFF
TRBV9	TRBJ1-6	CASSVGPLVSPLHF
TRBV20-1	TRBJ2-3	CSAPRGGARDTDTQYF
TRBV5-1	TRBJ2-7	CASSPAGPVSEQYF
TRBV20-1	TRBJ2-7	CSASFPRGTSYEQYF
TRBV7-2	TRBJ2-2	CASSLLAGYGELFF
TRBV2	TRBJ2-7	CASSPPLVGGEQYF
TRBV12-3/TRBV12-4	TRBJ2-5	CASRKRQGGETQYF
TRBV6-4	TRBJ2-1	CASSDSTIRGEQFF
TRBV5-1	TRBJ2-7	CASSLEGAAGISRYEQYF
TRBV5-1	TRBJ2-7	CASSSAGGGTLYEQYF
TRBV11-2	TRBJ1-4	CASSLDSFGSLDEKLFF
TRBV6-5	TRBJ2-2	CASSYSARRGVGELFF
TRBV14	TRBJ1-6	CASSQVGGRNSPLHF
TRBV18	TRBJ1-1	CASSPGGGGGTEAFF
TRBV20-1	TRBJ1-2	CSASQTVRYTF
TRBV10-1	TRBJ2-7	CASSESRDYEQYF
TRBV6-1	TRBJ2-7	CAIKRVDSPYEQYF
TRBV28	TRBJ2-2	CASSRDSPTGAGELFF
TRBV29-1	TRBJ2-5	CSAGDRGSETQYF
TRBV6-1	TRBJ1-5	CASSEAIEGGNQPQHF
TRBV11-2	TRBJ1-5	CASSLERYQPQHF
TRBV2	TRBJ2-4	CASSELGTFNIQYF
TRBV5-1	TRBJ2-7	CASSSGNLKQYF
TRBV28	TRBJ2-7	CASSLSGSMYEQYF
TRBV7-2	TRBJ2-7	CASSFGSRPLSYEQYF
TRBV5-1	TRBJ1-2	CASSLGLNYGYTF
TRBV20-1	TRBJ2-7	CSARRTADSYEQYF
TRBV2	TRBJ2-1	CASSFYNEQFF
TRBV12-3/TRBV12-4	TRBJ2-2	CASTPQGLTNTGELFF
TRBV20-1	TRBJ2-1	CSAGTRSDEQFF
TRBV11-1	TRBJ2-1	CASRRRASDLLKSYNEQFF
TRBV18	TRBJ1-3	CASSHIEGPSSGNTIYF
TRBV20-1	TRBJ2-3	CSASYRLARTDTQYF
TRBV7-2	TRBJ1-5	CASSQWRNNQPQHF
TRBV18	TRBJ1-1	CASSPPGWTEAFF
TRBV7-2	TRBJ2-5	CASSSFYSETQYF